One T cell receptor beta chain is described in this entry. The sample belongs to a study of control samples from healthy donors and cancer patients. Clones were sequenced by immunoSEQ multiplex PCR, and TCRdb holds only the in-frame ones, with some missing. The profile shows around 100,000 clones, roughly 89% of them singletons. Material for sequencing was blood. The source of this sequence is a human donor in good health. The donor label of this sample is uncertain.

Here the CDR3 reads CASSQNRGYHTDTQYF. The CDR3 bases are TGCGCCAGCAGCCAGAATCGGGGGTACCACACAGATACGCAGTATTTT. The chain is built from TRBV4-1 and TRBJ2-3, with D tentatively TRBD2 (6 bases). Germline loops: CDR1 MGHRA, CDR2 YSYEKL. V lost 3 bases, J lost 2 bases, and 15 bases lay in between. CDR3 length equals 16 residues.